These 28 T cell receptor beta chains were sequenced from one sample in a study of CD8 T cells in ankylosing spondylitis (dated by TCRdb to 2015 to 2018). Receptor libraries were prepared by 5' RACE. Sequencing took place on an Illumina HiSeq 2500. TCRdb passed the public sequencing reads through fastp at Q25 and MiXCR, retaining productive beta sequences. For every CDR3 protein sequence, its rows merge into one entry that carries the most common genes and DNA. For this sample the table gives about 160,000 distinct CDR3 sequences, of which about 17% were detected only once. Jointly, the top ten make up approximately 7.8% of the sample. Specimen: blood, either unsorted or a sorted T cell fraction (not recorded which). These receptors were collected from a male donor with ankylosing spondylitis or in good health (not recorded which).

A remark on this clonotype: Possible read error: a much larger clone is one base away. This sequence joins TRBV10-3 and TRBJ2-2; TRBD1 matches 10 bases. The CDR3 has 14 residues. V was pared by 8 bases and J by 4 bases, with 4 bases of the junction left unmatched. Germline V gene data show CDR1 as ENHRY and CDR2 as SYGVKD. The CDR3 DNA is TGTGCCATCCGGGGACAGGGGACCACCGGGGAGCTGTTTTTT. Translated: CAIRGQGTTGELFF.

This clonotype was recorded many times. The chain recombines TRBV5-1 with TRBJ1-1; 8 nucleotides align to TRBD1. This CDR3 is built from 14 residues. V lost 4 bases to trimming and J lost 4 bases; unmatched junction nucleotides: 6. In germline, CDR1 is SGHRS, CDR2 YFSETQ. The CDR3 DNA follows: TGCGCCAGCAGCCCAACAGGGGGGACCACTGAAGCTTTCTTT. Translating it yields CASSPTGGTTEAFF.

This rearrangement joins TRBV29-1 to TRBJ1-2; D is uncertain. CDR1 is SQVTM, CDR2 ANQGSEA, per germline. The CDR3 is made up of 13 amino acids. V shed 4 bases and J shed 7 bases, with 16 bases lying between them. The DNA of the CDR3 is TGCAGCGTTGTACCCAAACCGGGGTCTGGCTACACCTTC. Translated, it gives CSVVPKPGSGYTF.

The rearrangement uses TRBV6-1 and TRBJ2-3, with 8 bases lining up with TRBD2. With V trimmed by 4 bases and J by 5 bases, 23 bases remained unmatched. In germline, CDR1 is MNHNS, CDR2 SASEGT. The CDR3 has 20 residues. As DNA, the CDR3 is TGTGCCAGCAGTGCGTTTCGGACTAACGGGAGGGCTGCGGGGAAAGATACGCAGTATTTT. Protein sequence: CASSAFRTNGRAAGKDTQYF.

The CDR3 DNA is TGTGCCAGCAGCCCCTTACTGGCGGATGGTACCTACGAGCAGTACTTC. As protein: CASSPLLADGTYEQYF. V gene TRBV12-3 or TRBV12-4 combines with J gene TRBJ2-7, with D hard to call. The CDR3 is made up of 16 amino acids. Trimming cost V 6 bases and J 2 bases, with 20 bases left between them.

This clonotype was recorded at least ten times. The chain's CDR3 is CSARIGGGEQFF. The CDR3 DNA follows: TGCAGTGCTAGAATCGGGGGCGGTGAGCAGTTCTTC. V and J are TRBV20-1 and TRBJ2-1, with D perhaps matching TRBD1 or TRBD2 (6 bases each). Per the germline V gene, CDR1 is DFQATT and CDR2 is SNEGSKA (reference sequence). CDR3 length: 12 residues. V gave up 2 bases and J gave up 9 bases, with 11 bases separating them.

This clonotype has at least ten counts. The genes are TRBV5-1 and TRBJ2-3, with 8 nucleotides matching TRBD1. From germline, CDR1 is SGHRS and CDR2 YFSETQ. The CDR3 is 13 residues long. The J segment lost 1 base and the V segment lost 9 bases, leaving 4 bases of the junction unmatched. The CDR3 sequence is CATRQGRTDTQYF. CDR3 nucleotides: TGCGCCACGCGACAGGGGCGCACAGATACGCAGTATTTT.

In this sample, this clonotype turned up many times. V and J are TRBV28 and TRBJ2-1; TRBD1 matches 8 bases. The CDR3 is 15 amino acids. Germline CDR1 and CDR2: MDHEN and SYDVKM. V was clipped by 6 bases and J by 2 bases; unmatched bases: 6. The CDR3 nucleotides are TGTGCCAGCAGGAGACAGGGGTCCCCCTACAATGAGCAGTTCTTC. The encoded protein is CASRRQGSPYNEQFF.

In this sample, this clonotype turned up many times. V usage is TRBV20-1 and J usage is TRBJ2-1; tentative D call: TRBD2 (5 bases). Germline V gene data show CDR1 as DFQATT and CDR2 as SNEGSKA (reference sequence). This CDR3 is 13 amino acids long. Trimming removed 1 base at V and 7 bases at J, with 11 bases between. Written as DNA, the CDR3 is TGCAGTGCTAGAGTCCCCGGAGGAAATGAGCAGTTCTTC. Amino acid sequence: CSARVPGGNEQFF.

This clonotype was counted many times. This sequence joins TRBV7-6 and TRBJ2-1, with D possibly being TRBD1 or TRBD2 (5 bases each). Trimming removed 4 bases from V and 3 bases from J, with 13 bases in between. CDR1 is SGHVS, CDR2 FNYEAQ, per germline. The CDR3 sequence is 15 residues long. Written as DNA, the CDR3 is TGTGCCAGCAGCTCGACGGGACCCTACTACAATGAGCAGTTCTTC. It yields the protein CASSSTGPYYNEQFF.

This clonotype was seen only a few times. The chain joins TRBV29-1 to TRBJ2-3; D unresolved. From germline, CDR1 is SQVTM and CDR2 ANQGSEA. This CDR3 contains 15 residues. Between the trimmed V and J ends, which lost 6 bases and 2 bases, there was a span of 18 bases. This CDR3 is CSVDSPRRYTDTQYF. CDR3 DNA: TGCAGCGTCGACTCACCCCGACGATACACAGATACGCAGTATTTT.

This clonotype was seen a few times. The rearrangement links TRBV6-5 to TRBJ2-1, with 7 bases matching TRBD1. The CDR3 sequence is 15 residues long. Germline V gives CDR1 MNHEY, CDR2 SVGAGI. J was trimmed by 0 bases and V by 2 bases; bases with no gene match: 1. CDR3 region: CASSYRDSSYNEQFF. The CDR3 DNA sequence: TGTGCCAGCAGTTACCGGGACAGCTCCTACAATGAGCAGTTCTTC.

The chain recombines TRBV20-1 with TRBJ2-1; a possible D gene is TRBD2 (6 bases). The ends were cut back, 6 bases at V and 3 bases at J, with 9 bases in the middle. Germline V CDR1 and CDR2: DFQATT, SNEGSKA (reference sequence). The CDR3 is made up of 12 amino acids. The CDR3 nucleotides are TGCAGTGCGAGGGACTTCTACAATGAGCAGTTCTTC. Translation: CSARDFYNEQFF.

The chain recombines TRBV20-1 with TRBJ2-3, with unresolved D. The CDR3 is 11 amino acids. V lost 0 bases, J lost 6 bases, and 4 bases lay in between. CDR1 DFQATT and CDR2 SNEGSKA come from the germline V gene (reference sequence). As DNA, the CDR3 is TGCAGTGCTAGAGATTGGGATACGCAGTATTTT. This translates into CSARDWDTQYF.

This chain connects TRBV29-1 to TRBJ2-3, with 8 positions matching TRBD2. The J segment lost 3 bases and the V segment lost 0 bases, leaving 8 bases of the junction unmatched. Germline-derived CDR1 and CDR2 are SQVTM and ANQGSEA. The CDR3 is 16 amino acids. DNA of the CDR3: TGCAGCGTTGAAGAACCGGGACTAGGAGAGACAGATACGCAGTATTTT. It yields the protein CSVEEPGLGETDTQYF.

This clonotype was picked up many times. The chain has TRBV29-1 and TRBJ2-7, with TRBD2 matching over 8 bases. Trimming removed 7 bases from V and 7 bases from J; junction bases left unmatched: 6. The CDR3 extends over 11 amino acids. From germline, CDR1 is SQVTM and CDR2 ANQGSEA. CDR3 amino acids: CSGGSGTEQYF. The CDR3, as DNA: TGCAGCGGTGGTAGCGGGACGGAGCAGTACTTC.

There are many counts of this clonotype. The rearrangement uses TRBV2 and TRBJ2-7; possibly TRBD1 for D (5 bases). From germline, CDR1 is SNHLY and CDR2 FYNNEI. Trimming left V 7 bases short and J 5 bases short, with 18 bases between. The CDR3 runs to 14 residues. The CDR3: CASTGRGLAHEQYF. DNA for the CDR3: TGTGCCAGCACCGGAAGGGGTTTGGCCCACGAGCAGTACTTC. The full variable domain, completed using reference TRBV2 and TRBJ2-7, is EPEVTQTPSHQVTQMGQEVILRCVPISNHLYFYWYRQILGQKVEFLVSFYNNEISEKSEIFDDQFSVERPDGSNFTLKIRSTKLEDSAMYFCASTGRGLAHEQYFGPGTRLTVT.

The chain carries TRBV12-3 or TRBV12-4 and TRBJ2-1; maybe TRBD2 (6 bases). The CDR3 consists of 14 residues. The CDR3: CVSGPASSYNEQFF. DNA of the CDR3: TGTGTTAGCGGTCCTGCGAGCTCCTACAATGAGCAGTTCTTC.

This clonotype was seen only a few times. This chain uses TRBV19 with TRBJ2-2, with 14 bases fitting TRBD2. There are 19 residues in the CDR3. V dropped 5 bases and J dropped 1; count of bases not matched to a gene: 9. The germline gives CDR1 LNHDA, CDR2 SQIVND (reference sequence). CDR3 DNA: TGTGCCAGTAGTCCAAGGGGGACTAGCGGGAGCTTGAACACCGGGGAGCTGTTTTTT. Protein: CASSPRGTSGSLNTGELFF.

This chain uses TRBV28 with TRBJ2-7, with 11 bases fitting TRBD2. The CDR3 extends over 15 amino acids. The V gene's germline CDR1 is MDHEN and CDR2 SYDVKM. Trimming cost V 6 bases and J 3 bases; bases outside gene matches: 7. CDR3 DNA: TGTGCCAGCAGGCCACTAGCGGGAGAATTCTACGAGCAGTACTTC. Amino acid sequence: CASRPLAGEFYEQYF. Supplemented by reference TRBV28 and TRBJ2-7, the full variable domain reads DVKVTQSSRYLVKRTGEKVFLECVQDMDHENMFWYRQDPGLGLRLIYFSYDVKMKEKGDIPEGYSVSREKKERFSLILESASTNQTSMYLCASRPLAGEFYEQYFGPGTRLTVT.

The genes are TRBV2 and TRBJ2-5; no clear D. The CDR3 extends over 12 amino acids. Germline V lookup: CDR1 SNHLY, CDR2 FYNNEI. With 6 bases removed from V and 2 bases from J, the gap between germline ends came to 7 bases. CDR3 coding DNA: TGTGCCAGCAGGGCTATTCAAGAGACCCAGTACTTC. Translated: CASRAIQETQYF.

This clonotype has ten or more counts. The chain uses TRBV5-5 and TRBJ2-5, with D uncertain. V lost 0 bases and J 2 bases, leaving 5 bases between the germline ends. CDR1 and CDR2 from the germline V gene are SGHKS and YYEKEE (reference sequence). The CDR3 has 13 amino acids. DNA for the CDR3: TGTGCCAGCAGCTTGGTCGTACAAGAGACCCAGTACTTC. Its translation: CASSLVVQETQYF.

This clonotype has only a few counts. This chain joins TRBV4-2 and TRBJ2-7, with 7 positions matching TRBD1. The CDR3 totals 14 residues. The V gene's germline CDR1 is LGHNA and CDR2 YNFKEQ. The V and J ends lost 3 bases and 3 bases, in that order; junction bases with no gene match: 5. Here the CDR3 reads CASSHGTEIYEQYF. CDR3 DNA sequence: TGTGCCAGCAGCCACGGGACAGAAATCTACGAGCAGTACTTC.

This clonotype has at least ten counts. This chain uses TRBV29-1 with TRBJ2-7, with a weak D call TRBD2 (6 bases). The CDR3 length is 17 residues. Germline lookup yields CDR1 SQVTM and CDR2 ANQGSEA. Trimming took off 5 bases at V and 7 bases at J, with 30 bases between the two ends. This CDR3 reads CSVRGIGGANPSREQYF. Written as DNA, the CDR3 is TGCAGCGTTAGGGGCATCGGAGGGGCGAACCCCTCTAGGGAGCAGTACTTC.

This clonotype was seen a handful of times. The CDR3 reads CASSPRDRGPAGAFF. Here the CDR3 DNA reads TGTGCCAGCAGTCCGCGGGACAGGGGGCCAGCTGGGGCTTTCTTT. This chain joins TRBV27 and TRBJ1-1; 12 bases match TRBD1. The CDR3 contains 15 residues. Germline V lookup: CDR1 MNHEY, CDR2 SMNVEV (reference sequence). V lost 5 bases to trimming and J lost 11 bases; unmatched junction nucleotides: 12.

The chain recombines TRBV5-1 with TRBJ1-1, with no clear D. V shed 1 base and J shed 1 base, with 8 bases lying between them. CDR3 length: 14 amino acids. Germline CDR1 reads SGHRS; CDR2 reads YFSETQ. The CDR3 DNA reads TGCGCCAGCAGCTTGCAACATCCGAACACTGAAGCTTTCTTT. This encodes CASSLQHPNTEAFF.

This clonotype has just a few counts. The chain combines TRBV7-9 with TRBJ1-1; D gene unclear. This CDR3 is 11 amino acids long. The ends were cut back, 4 bases at V and 7 bases at J, with 7 bases in the middle. Germline V lookup: CDR1 SEHNR, CDR2 FQNEAQ (reference sequence). CDR3 loop: CASSSSFEAFF. DNA of the CDR3: TGTGCCAGCAGCTCCAGCTTTGAAGCTTTCTTT.

This clonotype was seen at least ten times. The V and J genes are TRBV10-1 and TRBJ2-2, with D perhaps TRBD1 (5 bases). CDR3 length: 14 amino acids. Germline values: CDR1 WNHNN, CDR2 SYGVQD (reference sequence). The germline V and J ends were trimmed by 6 bases and 3 bases, with 11 bases remaining between them. CDR3 coding DNA: TGCGCCAGCAGAGAACAGGAGTACACCGGGGAGCTGTTTTTT. Its translation is CASREQEYTGELFF.